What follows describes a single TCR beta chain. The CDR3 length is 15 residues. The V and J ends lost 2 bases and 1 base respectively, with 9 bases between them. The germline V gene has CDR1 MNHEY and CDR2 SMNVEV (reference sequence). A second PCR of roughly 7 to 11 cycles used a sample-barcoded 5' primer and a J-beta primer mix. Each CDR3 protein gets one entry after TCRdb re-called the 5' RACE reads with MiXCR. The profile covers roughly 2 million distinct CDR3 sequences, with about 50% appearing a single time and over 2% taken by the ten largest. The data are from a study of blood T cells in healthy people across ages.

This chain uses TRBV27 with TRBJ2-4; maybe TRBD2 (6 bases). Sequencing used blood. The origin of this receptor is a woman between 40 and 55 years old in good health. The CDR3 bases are TGTGCCAGCAGTTTAGAGCGGGCTGCCAAAAACATTCAGTACTTC. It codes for CASSLERAAKNIQYF.